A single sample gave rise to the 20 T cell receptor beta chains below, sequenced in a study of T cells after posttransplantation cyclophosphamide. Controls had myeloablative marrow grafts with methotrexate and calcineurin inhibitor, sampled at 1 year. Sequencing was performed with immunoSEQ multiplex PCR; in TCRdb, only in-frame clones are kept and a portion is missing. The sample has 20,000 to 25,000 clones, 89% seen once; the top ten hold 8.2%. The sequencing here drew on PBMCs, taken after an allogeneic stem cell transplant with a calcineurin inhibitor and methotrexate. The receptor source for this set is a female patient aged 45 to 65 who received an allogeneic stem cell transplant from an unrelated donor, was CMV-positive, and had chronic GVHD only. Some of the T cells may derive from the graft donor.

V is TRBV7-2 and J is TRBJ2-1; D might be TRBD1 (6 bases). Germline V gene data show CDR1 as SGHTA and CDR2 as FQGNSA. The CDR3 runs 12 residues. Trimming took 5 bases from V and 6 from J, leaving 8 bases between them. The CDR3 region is CASSPGVNEQFF. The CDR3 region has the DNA TGTGCCAGCAGCCCAGGGGTCAATGAGCAGTTCTTC.

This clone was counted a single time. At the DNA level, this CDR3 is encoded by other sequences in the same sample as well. The CDR3 region is CASSEASGTGWYEQYF. As DNA, the CDR3 is TGTGCCAGCAGTGAAGCCTCTGGGACAGGGTGGTACGAGCAGTACTTC. This chain links TRBV6-1 with TRBJ2-7; 9 nucleotides line up with TRBD1. Germline CDR1 and CDR2: MNHNS and SASEGT. Trimming took 0 bases from V and 4 from J; bases not matched to a gene: 7. CDR3 size: 16 residues.

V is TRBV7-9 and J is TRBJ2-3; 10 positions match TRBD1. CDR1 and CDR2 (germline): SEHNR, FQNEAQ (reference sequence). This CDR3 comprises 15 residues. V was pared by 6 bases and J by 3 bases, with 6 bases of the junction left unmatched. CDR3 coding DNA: TGTGCCAGCAGTTCCGACAGGGGGCAAACAGATACGCAGTATTTT. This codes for CASSSDRGQTDTQYF.

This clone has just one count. Here the CDR3 reads CASHLVGGMADTQYF. The CDR3 DNA sequence: TGTGCCAGCCATCTCGTAGGGGGAATGGCAGATACGCAGTATTTT. The chain links TRBV5-4 to TRBJ2-3; D might be TRBD1 (6 bases). Trimming stripped 7 bases from V and 4 bases from J, with 19 bases between. This CDR3 is built from 15 residues. Looked up from germline, CDR1 is SGHNT and CDR2 is YYREEE (reference sequence).

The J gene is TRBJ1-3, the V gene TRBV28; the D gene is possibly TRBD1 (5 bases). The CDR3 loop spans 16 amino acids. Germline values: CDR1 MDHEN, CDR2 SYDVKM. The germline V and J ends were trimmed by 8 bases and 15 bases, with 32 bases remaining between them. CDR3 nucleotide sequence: TGTGCCAGCCAGCAACGAATCATGCGTTTGGTCGGGGGGAAATATTTT. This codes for CASQQRIMRLVGGKYF.

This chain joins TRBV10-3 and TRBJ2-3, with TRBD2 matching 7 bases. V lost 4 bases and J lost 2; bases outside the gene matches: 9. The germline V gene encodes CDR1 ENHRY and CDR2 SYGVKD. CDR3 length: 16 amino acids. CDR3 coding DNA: TGTGCCATCAGTGCTGGGGAGGGGAGGGACACAGATACGCAGTATTTT. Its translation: CAISAGEGRDTDTQYF.

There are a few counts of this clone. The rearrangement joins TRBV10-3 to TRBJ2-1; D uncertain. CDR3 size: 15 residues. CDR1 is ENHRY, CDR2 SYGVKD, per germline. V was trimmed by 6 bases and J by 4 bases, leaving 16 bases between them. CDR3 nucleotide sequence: TGTGCCATCAGGGAAGACACCTTAAGATACAATGAGCAGTTCTTC. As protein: CAIREDTLRYNEQFF.

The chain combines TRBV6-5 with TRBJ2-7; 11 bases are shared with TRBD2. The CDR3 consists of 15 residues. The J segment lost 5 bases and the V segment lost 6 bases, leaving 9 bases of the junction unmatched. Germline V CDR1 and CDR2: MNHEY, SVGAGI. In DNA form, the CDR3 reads TGTGCCAGCAGATCTAGCGGGAGGCCTCTCAACGAGCAGTACTTC. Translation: CASRSSGRPLNEQYF.

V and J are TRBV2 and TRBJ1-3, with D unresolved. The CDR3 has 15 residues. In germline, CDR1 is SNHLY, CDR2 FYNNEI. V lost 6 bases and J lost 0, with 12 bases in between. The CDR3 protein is CASRESRNSGNTIYF. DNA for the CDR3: TGTGCCAGCAGAGAGTCCAGGAACTCTGGAAACACCATATATTTT.

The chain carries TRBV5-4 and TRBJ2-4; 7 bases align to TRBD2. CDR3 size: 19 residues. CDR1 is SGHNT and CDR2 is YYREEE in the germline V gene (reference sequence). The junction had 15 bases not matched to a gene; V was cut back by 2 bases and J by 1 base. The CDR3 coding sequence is TGTGCCAGCAGCTTCCCTCTGGCGGGAGATGGTGGGGCCAAAAACATTCAGTACTTC. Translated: CASSFPLAGDGGAKNIQYF. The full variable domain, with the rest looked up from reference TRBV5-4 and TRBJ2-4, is ETGVTQSPTHLIKTRGQQVTLRCSSQSGHNTVSWYQQALGQGPQFIFQYYREEENGRGNFPPRFSGLQFPNYSSELNVNALELDDSALYLCASSFPLAGDGGAKNIQYFGAGTRLSVL.

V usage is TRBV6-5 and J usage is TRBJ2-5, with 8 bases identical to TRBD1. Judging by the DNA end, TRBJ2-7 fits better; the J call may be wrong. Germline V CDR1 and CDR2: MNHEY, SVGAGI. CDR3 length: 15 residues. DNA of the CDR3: TGTGCCAGCAGTTATAGAGGACAGGGCTTTTACGAGCAGTACTTC. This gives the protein CASSYRGQGFYEQYF.

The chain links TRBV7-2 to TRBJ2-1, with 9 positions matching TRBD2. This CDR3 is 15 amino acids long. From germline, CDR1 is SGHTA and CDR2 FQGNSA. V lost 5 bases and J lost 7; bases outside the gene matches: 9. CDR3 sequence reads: CASSPLAGGGNEQFF. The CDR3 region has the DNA TGTGCCAGCAGCCCCCTCGCGGGAGGGGGGAATGAGCAGTTCTTC.

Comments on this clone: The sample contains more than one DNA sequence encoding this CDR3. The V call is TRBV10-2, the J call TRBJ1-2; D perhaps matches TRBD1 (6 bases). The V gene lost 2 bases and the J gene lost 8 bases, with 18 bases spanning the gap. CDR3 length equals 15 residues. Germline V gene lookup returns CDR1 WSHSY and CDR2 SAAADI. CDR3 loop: CASSEDRSERVGYTF. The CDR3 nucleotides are TGCGCCAGCAGTGAGGACAGGTCCGAAAGGGTAGGCTACACCTTC.

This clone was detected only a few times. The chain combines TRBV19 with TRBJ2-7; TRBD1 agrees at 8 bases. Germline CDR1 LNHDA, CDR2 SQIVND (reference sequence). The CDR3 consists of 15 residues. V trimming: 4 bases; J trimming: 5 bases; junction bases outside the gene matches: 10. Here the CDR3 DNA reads TGTGCCAGTAGTAGATCCGGGACAGGCATCCACGAGCAGTACTTC. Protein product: CASSRSGTGIHEQYF.

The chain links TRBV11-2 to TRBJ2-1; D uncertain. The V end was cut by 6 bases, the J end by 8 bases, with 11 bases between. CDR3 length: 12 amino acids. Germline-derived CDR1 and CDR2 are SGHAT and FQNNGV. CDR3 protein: CASRGVPDEQFF. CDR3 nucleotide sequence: TGTGCCAGCAGAGGAGTCCCGGATGAGCAGTTCTTC.

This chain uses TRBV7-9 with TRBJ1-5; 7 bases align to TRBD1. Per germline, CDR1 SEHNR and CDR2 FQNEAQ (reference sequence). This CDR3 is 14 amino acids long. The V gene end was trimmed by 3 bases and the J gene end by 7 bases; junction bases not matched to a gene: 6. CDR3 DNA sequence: TGTGCCAGCAGCTTGGGGACAGCGGAGCAGCCCCAGCATTTT. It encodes CASSLGTAEQPQHF.

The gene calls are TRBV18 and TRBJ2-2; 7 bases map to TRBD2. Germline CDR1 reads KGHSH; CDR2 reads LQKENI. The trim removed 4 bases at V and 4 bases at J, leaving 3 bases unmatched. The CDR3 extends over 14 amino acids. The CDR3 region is CASSLGRGTGELFF. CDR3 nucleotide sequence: TGTGCCAGCTCACTTGGGAGGGGCACCGGGGAGCTGTTTTTT.

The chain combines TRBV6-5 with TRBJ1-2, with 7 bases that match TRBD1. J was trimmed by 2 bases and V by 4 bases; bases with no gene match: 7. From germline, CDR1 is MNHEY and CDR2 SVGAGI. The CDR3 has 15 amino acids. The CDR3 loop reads CASSLSGQPNYGYTF. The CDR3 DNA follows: TGTGCCAGCAGTTTATCGGGACAGCCAAACTATGGCTACACCTTC.

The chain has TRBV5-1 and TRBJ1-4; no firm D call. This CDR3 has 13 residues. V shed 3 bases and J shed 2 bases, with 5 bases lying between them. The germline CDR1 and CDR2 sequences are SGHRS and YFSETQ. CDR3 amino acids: CASSSGTNEKLFF. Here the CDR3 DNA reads TGCGCCAGCAGCTCGGGGACTAATGAAAAACTGTTTTTT.

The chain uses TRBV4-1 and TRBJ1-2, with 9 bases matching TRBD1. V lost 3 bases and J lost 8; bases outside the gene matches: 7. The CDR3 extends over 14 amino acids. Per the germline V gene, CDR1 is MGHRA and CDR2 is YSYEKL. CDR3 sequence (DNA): TGCGCCAGCAGCCAGATGGACAGGGGATGGGGCTACACCTTC. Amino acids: CASSQMDRGWGYTF.